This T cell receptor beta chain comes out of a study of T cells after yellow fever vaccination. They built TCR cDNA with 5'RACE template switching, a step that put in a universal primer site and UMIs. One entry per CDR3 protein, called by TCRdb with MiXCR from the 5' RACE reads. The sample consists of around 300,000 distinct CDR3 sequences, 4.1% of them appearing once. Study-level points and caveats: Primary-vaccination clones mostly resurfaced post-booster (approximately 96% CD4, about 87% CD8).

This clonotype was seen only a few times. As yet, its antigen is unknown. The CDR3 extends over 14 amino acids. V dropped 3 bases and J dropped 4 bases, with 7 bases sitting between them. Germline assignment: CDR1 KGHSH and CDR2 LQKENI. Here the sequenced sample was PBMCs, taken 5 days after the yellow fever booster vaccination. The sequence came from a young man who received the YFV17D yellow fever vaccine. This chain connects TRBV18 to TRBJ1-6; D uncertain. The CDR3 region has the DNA TGTGCCAGCTCACCGTCGGGTTATAATTCACCCCTCCACTTT. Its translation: CASSPSGYNSPLHF.